This entry lists 19 T cell receptor beta chains sequenced from one sample in a study of blood T cells in healthy people across ages. A second PCR of roughly 7 to 11 cycles used a sample-barcoded 5' primer and a J-beta primer mix. A single record per CDR3 protein comes from TCRdb applying MiXCR to the 5' RACE reads. This sample has more than 650,000 distinct CDR3 sequences, with around half found just once. Sequencing was done on a sample of blood. The origin of the receptors is a man at least 80 years old in good health.

This chain uses TRBV14 with TRBJ2-4; D possibly corresponds to TRBD1 (5 bases). CDR3 length: 19 amino acids. V was cut by 0 bases and J by 1 base, with 19 bases left in between. Germline-derived CDR1 and CDR2 are SGHDN and FVKESK. The CDR3 DNA sequence: TGTGCCAGCAGCCAAGAGTATAGGCAGGCCCCAGGGGCCAAAAACATTCAGTACTTC. The encoded protein is CASSQEYRQAPGAKNIQYF.

The genes are TRBV3-1 and TRBJ2-7; the match to TRBD2 covers 9 bases. This CDR3 contains 14 residues. The J segment lost 5 bases and the V segment lost 2 bases, leaving 4 bases of the junction unmatched. The germline V gene has CDR1 LGHDT and CDR2 YNNKEL (reference sequence). The CDR3 here is CASSQLRTSDEQYF. DNA for the CDR3: TGTGCCAGCAGCCAACTACGGACTAGCGACGAGCAGTACTTC.

The V and J genes are TRBV20-1 and TRBJ2-7; D may correspond to TRBD1 or TRBD2 (6 bases each). Germline V gene sequence: CDR1 DFQATT, CDR2 SNEGSKA (reference sequence). This CDR3 is 13 amino acids long. Trimming stripped 2 bases from V and 6 bases from J, with 14 bases between. This CDR3 is CSARRGALGEQYF. The DNA for the CDR3 is TGCAGTGCTAGAAGGGGGGCCTTAGGCGAGCAGTACTTC.

The chain is built from TRBV10-3 and TRBJ2-3; D is uncertain. Germline loops: CDR1 ENHRY, CDR2 SYGVKD. The CDR3 spans 11 residues. V shed 6 bases and J shed 5 bases, with 6 bases lying between them. This chain's CDR3 is CAISDIDTQYF. CDR3 DNA: TGTGCCATCAGCGATATAGATACGCAGTATTTT.

There are a few counts of this clonotype. The chain employs TRBV6-1 and TRBJ2-7; no clear D. V lost 8 bases and J lost 10, with 18 bases in between. The germline CDR1 and CDR2 sequences are MNHNS and SASEGT. CDR3 length: 12 residues. In DNA form, the CDR3 reads TGTGCCAGCTTCGGACCGACCCTCGACCAGTACTTC. Its protein is CASFGPTLDQYF.

V gene TRBV29-1 combines with J gene TRBJ1-2, with a weak D call TRBD1 (6 bases). The V end lost 8 bases, the J end lost 0 bases, and 13 bases lay between the germline ends. Per the germline V gene, CDR1 is SQVTM and CDR2 is ANQGSEA. This CDR3 is 13 amino acids long. CDR3 nucleotides: TGCAGCTACCGGGACATAGCTAACTATGGCTACACCTTC. Its translation: CSYRDIANYGYTF.

The chain recombines TRBV27 with TRBJ2-1; the match to TRBD2 covers 7 bases. The DNA end is more similar to TRBJ2-7, so the J call may be wrong. This CDR3 region has 17 residues. Germline V gene lookup returns CDR1 MNHEY and CDR2 SMNVEV (reference sequence). The CDR3 DNA is TGTGCCAGCAGTCCCCCGTGGGGAGCGGGGACCTACAATGAGCAGTACTTC. It encodes CASSPPWGAGTYNEQYF.

The V gene is TRBV11-2, the J gene TRBJ2-3, with no clear D. Germline V gene data show CDR1 as SGHAT and CDR2 as FQNNGV. The CDR3 has 16 amino acids. Trimming took 1 base from V and 7 from J, leaving 18 bases between them. CDR3 loop: CASSLVPQRVRNTQYF. CDR3 in DNA: TGTGCCAGCAGCTTAGTGCCCCAAAGAGTCAGGAATACGCAGTATTTT.

V and J are TRBV5-1 and TRBJ2-2; D uncertain. Germline V CDR1 and CDR2: SGHRS, YFSETQ. This CDR3 contains 15 residues. The V end was cut by 0 bases, the J end by 5 bases, with 11 bases between. CDR3 in amino acids: CASSLEGTRTGELFF. The CDR3, as DNA: TGCGCCAGCAGCTTGGAGGGTACCCGAACCGGGGAGCTGTTTTTT.

This clonotype was seen a handful of times. The V gene is TRBV20-1, the J gene TRBJ2-7; TRBD1 matches 9 bases. There are 14 residues in the CDR3. Germline V gene lookup returns CDR1 DFQATT and CDR2 SNEGSKA (reference sequence). The junction had 9 bases not matched to a gene; V was cut back by 6 bases and J by 3 bases. CDR3 amino acids: CSASPGTGSYEQYF. The CDR3 DNA is TGCAGTGCCTCCCCCGGGACAGGGAGCTACGAGCAGTACTTC.

A few counts support this clonotype. The chain recombines TRBV7-2 with TRBJ2-7, with D perhaps TRBD1 or TRBD2 (5 bases each). Germline V gives CDR1 SGHTA, CDR2 FQGNSA. The CDR3 has 14 residues. V was cut by 5 bases and J by 2 bases, with 13 bases left in between. The CDR3 reads CASSPRDPTYEQYF. The CDR3 DNA sequence: TGTGCCAGCAGCCCCCGGGACCCAACCTACGAGCAGTACTTC.

The V and J genes are TRBV28 and TRBJ2-1; no definite D call. CDR1 is MDHEN and CDR2 is SYDVKM in the germline V gene. CDR3 length: 16 residues. V was shortened by 4 bases and J by 6 bases, with 19 bases between the two germline ends. The CDR3 region is CASSSIRVPGFNEQFF. CDR3 DNA sequence: TGTGCCAGCAGTTCGATCCGGGTTCCCGGGTTCAATGAGCAGTTCTTC. Variable domain in full (rest from reference TRBV28 and TRBJ2-1): DVKVTQSSRYLVKRTGEKVFLECVQDMDHENMFWYRQDPGLGLRLIYFSYDVKMKEKGDIPEGYSVSREKKERFSLILESASTNQTSMYLCASSSIRVPGFNEQFFGPGTRLTVL.

This clonotype showed up just once. The junction does not match germline at one end; this may be a read error. The chain carries TRBV7-2 and TRBJ2-4; a weak D match, TRBD2 (6 bases). CDR1 is SGHTA, CDR2 FQGNSA, per germline. There are 15 residues in the CDR3. The CDR3 DNA sequence: TGTGCCAACAGCTTACGGGGACTAGCCAAAAACATTCAGTACTTC. Encoded protein: CANSLRGLAKNIQYF.

The chain links TRBV11-3 to TRBJ2-7; 10 bases are a match to TRBD2. The CDR3 sequence is 15 residues long. Per the germline V gene, CDR1 is SGHNT and CDR2 is YENEEA. Germline trimming cut 5 bases from V and 4 bases from J; bases unmatched to any gene: 8. The CDR3 here is CASSTHTSGIYEQYF. The CDR3 DNA sequence: TGTGCCAGCAGCACCCATACTAGCGGGATATACGAGCAGTACTTC.

The chain links TRBV2 to TRBJ2-6, with a weak D call TRBD1 (6 bases). Looked up from germline, CDR1 is SNHLY and CDR2 is FYNNEI. Trimming removed 5 bases at V and 0 bases at J, with 14 bases between. The CDR3 consists of 17 residues. DNA of the CDR3: TGTGCCAGCAGTCAACAGGGACCGTTCTCTGGGGCCAACGTCCTGACTTTC. Translation: CASSQQGPFSGANVLTF. Full variable domain (rest looked up from reference TRBV2 and TRBJ2-6): EPEVTQTPSHQVTQMGQEVILRCVPISNHLYFYWYRQILGQKVEFLVSFYNNEISEKSEIFDDQFSVERPDGSNFTLKIRSTKLEDSAMYFCASSQQGPFSGANVLTFGAGSRLTVL.

On this clonotype: An end of the junction differs from the germline gene, which may be a read error. The chain employs TRBV3-1 and TRBJ2-1; D perhaps matches TRBD2 (5 bases). There are 16 residues in the CDR3. Germline CDR1 and CDR2: LGHDT and YNNKEL (reference sequence). For the CDR3, the DNA is TGTGCCAGCAGCCGCGTTGAGAACGGGATGGGCAATGAGCAGTTTTTC. As protein: CASSRVENGMGNEQFF.

This clonotype was counted between two and nine times. Here the CDR3 reads CASSHPAPGSKSYGYTF. The CDR3 bases are TGCGCCAGCAGCCACCCCGCCCCAGGGAGCAAGAGCTATGGCTACACCTTC. This chain links TRBV5-1 with TRBJ1-2; a possible D gene is TRBD1 (5 bases). This CDR3 contains 17 residues. Germline V CDR1 and CDR2: SGHRS, YFSETQ. Trimming shortened V by 4 bases and J by 4 bases, and 23 bases separated the two germline ends.

This clonotype was seen many times. This chain connects TRBV29-1 to TRBJ2-4; 9 nucleotides align to TRBD2. CDR3 length equals 17 residues. Germline lookup yields CDR1 SQVTM and CDR2 ANQGSEA. Trimming cost V 3 bases and J 3 bases; bases outside gene matches: 12. The CDR3 loop reads CSVDMGVAGEVKNIQYF. CDR3 nucleotides: TGCAGCGTTGACATGGGCGTAGCGGGAGAGGTCAAAAACATTCAGTACTTC.

In its sample, this clonotype was seen many times. The chain combines TRBV2 with TRBJ2-3; no clear D. Trimming shortened V by 5 bases and J by 5 bases, and 17 bases separated the two germline ends. Looked up from germline, CDR1 is SNHLY and CDR2 is FYNNEI. CDR3 length equals 15 residues. CDR3 sequence reads: CASSYSVKIVDTQYF. CDR3 sequence (DNA): TGTGCCAGCAGTTACTCCGTGAAGATAGTAGATACGCAGTATTTT.